This entry concerns a single T cell receptor beta chain. What antigen it recognizes has not been identified. Nothing much larger sits one base from this clone, and base qualities are not available. The time point label, read with the paper, signifies: baseline before first vaccination. Vaccinee samples came from UK trials COV001 and COV002, including a single-blind randomized controlled phase 2/3 trial of AZD1222 (ChAdOx1 nCoV-19) in healthy adults. For TCRbeta chain sequencing, PBMC samples were collected from trial participants at day 0 and at day 28 after the second dose. Counted from cysteine to phenylalanine, this CDR3 has 13 amino acids. CDR3 DNA only is kept here, 39 bases in frame from base 1. The germline V gene gives CDR1 as SGDLS and CDR2 as YYNGEE. V is pared back by 6 bases and J by 2 bases, with 11 bases lying between the germline termini. This record belongs to a study of T cell responses to AZD1222 COVID-19 vaccine (dated by TCRdb to 2020 to 2022). With regard to the full study: AZD1222 recipients with second doses at about 4 weeks or about 12 weeks were pooled, because spike-specific TCR depth and breadth did not differ between schedules. TCR sequencing covered roughly 230 trial participants: 200 to 220 given two doses of AZD1222 and 26 given two doses of MenACWY control vaccine. Enrollment into the trials was organized by age into subgroups of 18-55, 56-69 and 70-plus years, and those subgroups contained roughly 160, 29 and 62 TCR-sequenced participants, respectively. The study at large found these results: Reportedly, almost half of the unique spike-specific TCRs recognized epitopes lying outside the regions that are mutated in the B.1.351 and B.1.1.7 variants. The 56-69-year group was small, and its depth increase did not reach significance, likely because of low power. The whole spike protein was spanned by vaccine-associated CD4 TCRs, and dominant responses were seen in regions 160-218 and 743-854. Because no samples from the day 14 peak response were available, repertoires could be characterized only after the peak T cell response. Conclusions about previously exposed vaccinees were limited because only six AZD1222 recipients were SARS-CoV-2 seropositive at baseline. Spike-specific TCR breadth and depth rose significantly after two AZD1222 doses compared with day 0 and with MenACWY recipients. Participants were mostly white British and included more females than males, and it was suggested by the authors that clonal diversity may have been underestimated.

The CDR3 regions of human TCRbeta chains were analyzed by immunosequencing. The original pipeline was this. TCRs in the repertoires were compared against a reference library of SARS-CoV-2-specific TCRs that had been generated with the MIRA antigen-specificity platform. Breadth meant the fraction of unique TCRs that were SARS-CoV-2-associated, whereas depth meant the fraction of total T cells that were SARS-CoV-2-associated. Using the MIRA data, each spike-specific TCR was mapped to the spike region that the TCR reacts to and placed in a CD4 or CD8 class. Log10-transformed breadth and depth values were compared by one-way ANOVA with Sidak's multiple comparisons tests. TCRdb limited this immuneACCESS table to in-frame rearrangements with V and J called. A share of clones is missing; checked studies link under half to unresolved V genes, and the rest is unexplained. That table is the source of V, J and clone size, and D and trimming were worked out from the DNA. The sample table shows about 83,000 clones, and about 82% are seen once. The ten top clones hold over 8% of the sample.

The sequencing used peripheral blood, collected on day 0 of AZD1222 vaccination. This receptor chain uses TRBV9 and TRBJ1-2; the D gene is perhaps TRBD1, from 5 matching bases. This clonotype was sampled from an adult in good health. The CDR3: CASTQGQNYGYTF. DNA sequence: TGTGCCAGCACGCAGGGCCAGAACTATGGCTACACCTTC.